This TCR beta chain stems from a study of T cell changes during pregnancy in multiple sclerosis (dated by TCRdb to between 2018 and 2021). In the study overall: The study examined how the T cell repertoire changed over the course of pregnancy in women with multiple sclerosis.

The method behind the library was the immunoSEQ multiplex PCR assay. TCRdb's version of the immuneACCESS table is confined to in-frame rearrangements and falls short of the full clone set. An unresolved V gene accounts for under half of the shortfall where checked; the remainder is of unknown origin. The sample has fewer than 45,000 clones on record, about 90% of them singletons. Of the sample, less than 12% falls within the top ten clones. Details on this clone: The clone's antigen remains unknown. No much larger clonotype is one base removed from it; base qualities were not supplied.

A distance of 9 bases separates the germline ends of V and J, which lose 4 bases and 3 bases respectively. CDR1 and CDR2, looked up from the germline V gene, are WSHSY and SAAADI. The CDR3 runs 13 amino acids, cysteine and phenylalanine included. Only the CDR3 part of the read is kept: 39 bases, read in frame from the first base. The specimen comprised CD8+ T cells from peripheral blood mononuclear cells, sampled in the first trimester of pregnancy. The chain joins TRBV10-2 to TRBJ2-5, with no reliable assignment of the D segment. This TCR came from a female donor with multiple sclerosis, enrolled in a pregnancy study. The bases read TGCGCCAGCAGTGGTCGTGCAGAAGAGACCCAGTACTTC. Protein translation: CASSGRAEETQYF.